Following are 31 T cell receptor beta chains from one sample sequenced in a study of T cell changes during pregnancy in multiple sclerosis. Measured with immunoSEQ multiplex PCR; TCRdb has only the in-frame clones, and not every one. The sample records around 26,000 clones, roughly 91% being singletons. This sample comprised CD4+ T cells from peripheral blood mononuclear cells, obtained in the first trimester of pregnancy. The receptors originated from a female donor in good health, enrolled as a control in a pregnancy study.

The rearrangement links TRBV19 to TRBJ1-2, with 7 bases identical to TRBD1. Trimming cost V 7 bases and J 5 bases; bases outside gene matches: 19. CDR3 size: 17 residues. CDR1 LNHDA and CDR2 SQIVND come from the germline V gene (reference sequence). The CDR3: CASTSHEGQRIIYGYTF. DNA for the CDR3: TGTGCCAGTACCTCCCACGAGGGACAGAGAATTATTTATGGCTACACCTTC.

CDR3 DNA sequence: TGTGCCAGCAGCTTTTTTCTCCGGTCAGGGGCCCACGAGCAGTACTTC. Protein: CASSFFLRSGAHEQYF. The V and J genes are TRBV11-2 and TRBJ2-7, with a weak D call TRBD1 (6 bases). Germline CDR1 and CDR2: SGHAT and FQNNGV. This CDR3 has 16 amino acids. V lost 3 bases and J 5 bases, leaving 20 bases between the germline ends. The entire variable domain, with the rest obtained from reference TRBV11-2 and TRBJ2-7, is as follows: EAGVAQSPRYKIIEKRQSVAFWCNPISGHATLYWYQQILGQGPKLLIQFQNNGVVDDSQLPKDRFSAERLKGVDSTLKIQPAKLEDSAVYLCASSFFLRSGAHEQYFGPGTRLTVT.

J is TRBJ2-3 and V is TRBV6-1; TRBD2 aligns across 14 bases. CDR1 MNHNS and CDR2 SASEGT come from the germline V gene. V trimming: 4 bases; J trimming: 4 bases; junction bases outside the gene matches: 4. The CDR3 is 16 residues long. DNA of the CDR3: TGTGCCAGCAGTGCCGGACTAGCGGGAGGTTCAGATACGCAGTATTTT. Protein product: CASSAGLAGGSDTQYF.

The chain combines TRBV15 with TRBJ1-1; D not resolved. Trimming pared 4 bases from V and 6 bases from J, leaving 12 bases between. The CDR3 extends over 13 amino acids. Germline V gene lookup returns CDR1 LNHNV and CDR2 YYDKDF (reference sequence). The CDR3 sequence is CATSKYVSAEAFF. In DNA form, the CDR3 reads TGTGCCACCAGCAAGTATGTTAGTGCTGAAGCTTTCTTT.

The chain couples TRBV5-8 to TRBJ1-1; the D gene is possibly TRBD1 (5 bases). Trimming cost V 2 bases and J 5 bases, with 13 bases left between them. The V gene's germline CDR1 is SGHTS and CDR2 YDEGEE. There are 14 residues in the CDR3. CDR3 in amino acids: CASSLGQGGTEAFF. The CDR3, as DNA: TGTGCCAGCAGCTTAGGGCAGGGTGGGACTGAAGCTTTCTTT.

CDR3 protein: CASSKDPGGRETQYF. DNA for the CDR3: TGTGCCAGCAGCAAAGACCCGGGGGGGAGGGAGACCCAGTACTTC. V usage is TRBV11-2 and J usage is TRBJ2-5; 8 nucleotides match TRBD2. This CDR3 comprises 15 residues. V was clipped by 5 bases and J by 5 bases; unmatched bases: 10. CDR1 and CDR2 (germline): SGHAT, FQNNGV.

For the CDR3, the DNA is TGTGCCAGCAGGTGGCAGGGTGGTGAGCAGTTCTTC. Protein sequence: CASRWQGGEQFF. The chain is built from TRBV2 and TRBJ2-1; tentatively, D is TRBD1 (5 bases). There are 12 residues in the CDR3. The germline gives CDR1 SNHLY, CDR2 FYNNEI. Between the trimmed V and J ends, which lost 6 bases and 9 bases, there was a span of 12 bases. The variable domain in full, completed from reference TRBV2 and TRBJ2-1, reads EPEVTQTPSHQVTQMGQEVILRCVPISNHLYFYWYRQILGQKVEFLVSFYNNEISEKSEIFDDQFSVERPDGSNFTLKIRSTKLEDSAMYFCASRWQGGEQFFGPGTRLTVL.

The gene calls are TRBV2 and TRBJ2-7, with a weak D call TRBD1 (6 bases). Looked up from germline, CDR1 is SNHLY and CDR2 is FYNNEI. V was trimmed by 7 bases and J by 0 bases, leaving 16 bases between them. The CDR3 is made up of 15 amino acids. The CDR3: CASTLQGSSSYEQYF. The CDR3 nucleotides are TGTGCCAGCACCCTACAGGGTTCCAGCTCCTACGAGCAGTACTTC.

This chain links TRBV11-1 with TRBJ2-2; 13 nucleotides agree with TRBD2. The CDR3 extends over 17 amino acids. The germline V gene has CDR1 SGHAT and CDR2 FQDESV (reference sequence). Trimming at V came to 4 bases and at J to 0 bases, leaving 2 bases not matched to a gene. The CDR3 coding sequence is TGTGCCAGCAGCTGGACTAGCGGGGGACCGAACACCGGGGAGCTGTTTTTT. Translating it yields CASSWTSGGPNTGELFF.

This chain connects TRBV28 to TRBJ1-2; TRBD1 is a possible D gene (5 bases). V was shortened by 5 bases and J by 5 bases, with 12 bases between the two germline ends. Germline V gene data show CDR1 as MDHEN and CDR2 as SYDVKM. The CDR3 covers 13 residues. CDR3 nucleotides: TGTGCCAGCAGTCAAGTGGGGCGGTATGGCTACACCTTC. Its translation is CASSQVGRYGYTF.

V gene TRBV5-1 combines with J gene TRBJ1-1, with 8 positions matching TRBD1. V lost 1 base and J lost 1; bases outside the gene matches: 9. The CDR3 consists of 17 residues. Germline lookup yields CDR1 SGHRS and CDR2 YFSETQ. CDR3 protein: CASSLPTQGARNTEAFF. Here the CDR3 DNA reads TGCGCCAGCAGCTTGCCTACGCAGGGGGCGCGGAACACTGAAGCTTTCTTT.

This clone was seen only once. The gene calls are TRBV6-1 and TRBJ1-5; D unresolved. With 7 bases removed from V and 0 bases from J, the gap between germline ends came to 13 bases. CDR3 size: 15 residues. The germline V gene encodes CDR1 MNHNS and CDR2 SASEGT. The CDR3 here is CASMRAGYSNQPQHF. Written as DNA, the CDR3 is TGTGCCAGCATGCGGGCAGGATATAGCAATCAGCCCCAGCATTTT.

The V call is TRBV7-2, the J call TRBJ2-3; 7 bases agree with TRBD2. There are 15 residues in the CDR3. Germline assignment: CDR1 SGHTA and CDR2 FQGNSA. Trimming took 5 bases from V and 2 from J; bases not matched to a gene: 7. Written as DNA, the CDR3 is TGTGCCAGCAGCGCGACTAGCACATTCACAGATACGCAGTATTTT. Residues: CASSATSTFTDTQYF.

The genes are TRBV23-1 and TRBJ2-7, with D tentatively TRBD2 (5 bases). TRBV23-1 is an ORF, with its function uncertain. The CDR3 totals 13 residues. With 4 bases removed from V and 1 base from J, the gap between germline ends came to 8 bases. The CDR3 here is CASSLRASYEQYF. CDR3 coding DNA: TGCGCCAGCAGTCTGAGGGCTTCCTACGAGCAGTACTTC.

The V and J genes are TRBV5-4 and TRBJ2-3, with D possibly TRBD2 on 5 matching bases. The CDR3 is made up of 14 amino acids. Germline CDR1 SGHNT, CDR2 YYREEE (reference sequence). V gave up 2 bases and J gave up 0 bases, with 7 bases separating them. CDR3 bases: TGTGCCAGCAGCTTTCAGCGGAGCACAGATACGCAGTATTTT. Translating it yields CASSFQRSTDTQYF. The complete variable domain, with remaining parts taken from reference TRBV5-4 and TRBJ2-3, reads ETGVTQSPTHLIKTRGQQVTLRCSSQSGHNTVSWYQQALGQGPQFIFQYYREEENGRGNFPPRFSGLQFPNYSSELNVNALELDDSALYLCASSFQRSTDTQYFGPGTRLTVL.

The J gene is TRBJ1-2, the V gene TRBV4-2, with 8 bases lining up with TRBD1. The CDR3 sequence is 14 residues long. Germline V CDR1 and CDR2: LGHNA, YNFKEQ. Trimming took 3 bases from V and 6 from J; bases not matched to a gene: 6. The CDR3 region has the DNA TGTGCCAGCAGCCATATGGACAGGGATGATGGCTACACCTTC. Translated, it gives CASSHMDRDDGYTF.

V usage is TRBV11-3 and J usage is TRBJ2-1, with TRBD2 identical over 11 bases. Trimming took 4 bases from V and 7 from J; bases not matched to a gene: 9. Germline CDR1 and CDR2: SGHNT and YENEEA. CDR3 size: 16 residues. The CDR3: CASSSSSSGGTNEQFF. DNA of the CDR3: TGTGCCAGCAGCTCTAGCTCTAGCGGGGGGACAAATGAGCAGTTCTTC.

The rearrangement joins TRBV6-1 to TRBJ2-7, with TRBD2 matching over 8 bases. CDR3 size: 14 residues. Trimming took 7 bases from V and 2 from J; bases not matched to a gene: 7. CDR1 is MNHNS, CDR2 SASEGT, per germline. CDR3 in DNA: TGTGCCAGCACTCGTACTAGCGGAACCTACGAGCAGTACTTC. This encodes CASTRTSGTYEQYF.

By share, this clone counts as medium-sized. V and J are TRBV2 and TRBJ2-5, with TRBD1 matching over 7 bases. The V gene end was trimmed by 6 bases and the J gene end by 0 bases; junction bases not matched to a gene: 4. Germline assignment: CDR1 SNHLY and CDR2 FYNNEI. The CDR3 contains 14 residues. The CDR3: CASSDDRDQETQYF. As DNA, the CDR3 is TGTGCCAGCAGCGACGACAGGGACCAAGAGACCCAGTACTTC.

The chain uses TRBV29-1 and TRBJ2-5; D is unclear. Germline V CDR1 and CDR2: SQVTM, ANQGSEA. The germline V and J ends were trimmed by 4 bases and 5 bases, with 5 bases remaining between them. The CDR3 is 10 residues long. The CDR3 bases are TGCAGCGTTGGTATCGAGACCCAGTACTTC. Its protein is CSVGIETQYF.

The chain combines TRBV9 with TRBJ2-1; 8 nucleotides align to TRBD2. The CDR3 loop spans 16 amino acids. V was pared by 0 bases and J by 8 bases, with 10 bases of the junction left unmatched. Germline CDR1 and CDR2: SGDLS and YYNGEE. The CDR3 sequence: CASSVDPGGAAHEQFF. The DNA of the CDR3 is TGTGCCAGCAGCGTAGACCCCGGGGGGGCCGCCCATGAGCAGTTCTTC.

This chain joins TRBV28 and TRBJ1-4, with 7 bases that match TRBD1. Trimming cost V 5 bases and J 8 bases; bases outside gene matches: 8. This CDR3 comprises 14 residues. CDR1 and CDR2 from the germline V gene are MDHEN and SYDVKM. The CDR3 DNA follows: TGTGCCAGCAGTCCGGGGACAGCTAGCGAAAAACTGTTTTTT. Encoded protein: CASSPGTASEKLFF.

This rearrangement joins TRBV6-1 to TRBJ2-7; tentative D call: TRBD1 (6 bases). CDR1 is MNHNS, CDR2 SASEGT, per germline. The V and J ends lost 5 bases and 3 bases respectively, with 14 bases between them. The length of the CDR3 is 14 residues. CDR3 DNA: TGTGCCAGCAGTCCGGGACAAGACATCTACGAGCAGTACTTC. This gives the protein CASSPGQDIYEQYF.

V gene TRBV30 combines with J gene TRBJ1-5, with a tentative D call TRBD1 (6 bases). CDR3 length: 13 amino acids. V gave up 7 bases and J gave up 6 bases, with 16 bases separating them. In germline, CDR1 is GTSNPN, CDR2 SVGIG (reference sequence). The CDR3: CASAGGAGQPQHF. CDR3 bases: TGTGCCTCGGCCGGGGGGGCAGGTCAGCCCCAGCATTTT.

This sequence joins TRBV18 and TRBJ2-1; 7 nucleotides match TRBD2. Germline loops: CDR1 KGHSH, CDR2 LQKENI. The CDR3 is made up of 15 amino acids. The V and J ends lost 0 bases and 8 bases, in that order; junction bases with no gene match: 7. The CDR3 nucleotides are TGTGCCAGCTCACCACCGAGCGGGGTAAGGGATGAGCAGTTCTTC. Protein product: CASSPPSGVRDEQFF.

The J gene is TRBJ2-3, the V gene TRBV9, with TRBD1 matching 9 bases. V lost 4 bases to trimming and J lost 0 bases; unmatched junction nucleotides: 6. The germline CDR1 and CDR2 sequences are SGDLS and YYNGEE. This CDR3 is built from 16 residues. The CDR3 nucleotides are TGTGCCAGCAGCCCAAGACAGGGGGAAAGCACAGATACGCAGTATTTT. It encodes CASSPRQGESTDTQYF.

The chain employs TRBV10-1 and TRBJ2-5; 10 nucleotides match TRBD2. J lost 4 bases, V lost 0 bases, and 5 bases had no gene match. Germline loops: CDR1 WNHNN, CDR2 SYGVQD (reference sequence). The CDR3 covers 16 residues. The CDR3 region is CASSESGAGGTETQYF. The CDR3, as DNA: TGCGCCAGCAGTGAGTCAGGAGCGGGGGGGACAGAGACCCAGTACTTC.

The chain is built from TRBV2 and TRBJ2-3; TRBD2 agrees at 8 bases. This CDR3 is 15 amino acids long. Germline V gene sequence: CDR1 SNHLY, CDR2 FYNNEI. Trimming removed 7 bases from V and 5 bases from J; junction bases left unmatched: 11. The CDR3: CASTRGGAVKDTQYF. The CDR3 bases are TGTGCCAGCACTCGGGGGGGGGCCGTGAAAGATACGCAGTATTTT.

For this clone: At one boundary the junction diverges from the germline segment, which might be a read error. This same CDR3 is encoded by further DNA sequences in the sample. This rearrangement joins TRBV29-1 to TRBJ1-1, with D perhaps matching TRBD1 (5 bases). The germline CDR1 and CDR2 sequences are SQVTM and ANQGSEA. The CDR3 extends over 13 amino acids. CDR3 residues: CSVEGHQGTEAFF. Written as DNA, the CDR3 is TGCAGCGTGGAAGGCCACCAGGGCACTGAAGCTTTCTTT. Drawing the rest from reference TRBV29-1 and TRBJ1-1, the complete variable domain is SAVISQKPSRDICQRGTSLTIQCQVDSQVTMMFWYRQQPGQSLTLIATANQGSEATYESGFVIDKFPISRPNLTFSTLTVSNMSPEDSSIYLCSVEGHQGTEAFFGQGTRLTVV.

The chain is built from TRBV7-2 and TRBJ2-2; weak D call: TRBD2 (6 bases). The CDR3 extends over 17 amino acids. Germline CDR1 SGHTA, CDR2 FQGNSA. V was trimmed by 5 bases and J by 4 bases, leaving 20 bases between them. CDR3 sequence (DNA): TGTGCCAGCAGCCCAGCCTCGCTAGCGAGGGCCACCGGGGAGCTGTTTTTT. This translates into CASSPASLARATGELFF. Variable domain in full (rest from reference TRBV7-2 and TRBJ2-2): GAGVSQSPSNKVTEKGKDVELRCDPISGHTALYWYRQSLGQGLEFLIYFQGNSAPDKSGLPSDRFSAERTGGSVSTLTIQRTQQEDSAVYLCASSPASLARATGELFFGEGSRLTVL.

This chain connects TRBV21-1 to TRBJ2-7; TRBD1 is taken as the D call from the table, unchecked against the DNA. TRBV21-1 is tagged as a pseudogene. CDR3 length equals 14 residues. DNA for the CDR3: TGTGCCAGCTCGGGTCAGGGGTGTTACTACGAGCAGTACTTC. Residues: CASSGQGCYYEQYF.